Ten or more counts support the clone carrying this T cell receptor beta chain. No antigen is known for it. A read error may produce the germline difference seen at one junction end. This entry belongs to a study of early T cells in non-severe SARS-CoV-2 infection. Turning to the study itself: From unsorted whole blood, bulk RNA was sequenced, and the chains remained unpaired.

cDNA molecules, individually, were tagged with unique molecular identifiers. TCRdb passed the 5' RACE reads through MiXCR, listing each CDR3 protein once. The sample has about 27,000 distinct CDR3 sequences; more than 3.5% are singletons. In germline, CDR1 is SGHTA, CDR2 FQGNSA. The CDR3 contains 16 residues. Regarding the study as a whole: CD4 and private specificities were missed by VDJdb matching, which favored anti-spike CD8 responses.

The source of this sequence is an adult who was a healthcare worker with PCR-confirmed SARS-CoV-2 infection or an uninfected control (not recorded which). The J gene is TRBJ2-7, the V gene TRBV7-2; TRBD2 agrees at 8 bases. Sample: whole blood. This chain's CDR3 is CASSVAPSGFSYEQYF. The CDR3 DNA reads as TGTGCCAGCAGCGTAGCTCCTAGCGGGTTTTCCTACGAGCAGTACTTC. The entire variable domain, with the rest obtained from reference TRBV7-2 and TRBJ2-7, is as follows: GAGVSQSPSNKVTEKGKDVELRCDPISGHTALYWYRQSLGQGLEFLIYFQGNSAPDKSGLPSDRFSAERTGGSVSTLTIQRTQQEDSAVYLCASSVAPSGFSYEQYFGPGTRLTVT.